The present T cell receptor beta chain was sequenced within a study of high-grade serous ovarian cancer treatment subgroups. Study-level information: On average, around 15,000 reads and several thousand unique TCR beta rearrangements were obtained per sample. Study outcomes and limitations: Different patients shared almost no repertoire; same-patient tumors shared roughly 0.11 to 0.85. TCR relatedness rose with neoantigen level and trended with mutation load.

The germline gives CDR1 SEHNR, CDR2 FQNEAQ (reference sequence). The V and J ends lost 5 bases and 5 bases respectively, with 18 bases between them. This CDR3 has 15 residues. Comments on this clone: Its cognate antigen is unknown.

Sequencing was performed with immunoSEQ multiplex PCR; in TCRdb, only in-frame clones are kept and a portion is missing. The profile shows 5,500 to 7,500 clones, more than 60% of them singletons. Tumor samples were obtained before definitive surgery or chemotherapy. The sample was tumor tissue. The clonotype originates from a human donor with high-grade serous ovarian cancer. The rearrangement links TRBV7-9 to TRBJ1-1, with a weak D call TRBD1 (5 bases). The CDR3 sequence: CASSPRGAMGTEAFF. Here the CDR3 DNA reads TGTGCCAGCAGCCCCCGGGGCGCGATGGGGACTGAAGCTTTCTTT.